This note documents a single T cell receptor (beta chain) sequence. The antigen remains unidentified. The sample belongs to a study of PD-L1 blockade in urothelial cancer. About the study: About 90% of the 29 patients were males with bladder-origin urothelial cancer. T cells numbered a median of 141,255 in the blood samples. Analyses were performed on blood at 3 weeks after treatment start (the second dose) and at 6 weeks.

Noted time point: pretreatment peripheral blood. Profiling relied on immunoSEQ multiplex PCR, and the TCRdb table lists in-frame clones only, not all of them. Among about 86,000 clones listed, about 83% were seen once. This CDR3 contains 13 residues. Trimming took 4 bases from V and 6 from J, leaving 12 bases between them. CDR1 SQVTM and CDR2 ANQGSEA come from the germline V gene. General study points: The study found that durable-benefit patients expanded tumor-associated blood clones more at 3 weeks.

This specimen was PBMCs, taken around atezolizumab (anti-PD-L1) treatment. The chain uses TRBV29-1 and TRBJ1-4; possible D gene TRBD1, 5 bases. The source is a man aged 60 to 69 with urothelial cancer. CDR3 amino acids: CSVGKGLYEKLFF. The CDR3 DNA follows: TGCAGCGTTGGGAAGGGGTTGTATGAAAAACTGTTTTTT.